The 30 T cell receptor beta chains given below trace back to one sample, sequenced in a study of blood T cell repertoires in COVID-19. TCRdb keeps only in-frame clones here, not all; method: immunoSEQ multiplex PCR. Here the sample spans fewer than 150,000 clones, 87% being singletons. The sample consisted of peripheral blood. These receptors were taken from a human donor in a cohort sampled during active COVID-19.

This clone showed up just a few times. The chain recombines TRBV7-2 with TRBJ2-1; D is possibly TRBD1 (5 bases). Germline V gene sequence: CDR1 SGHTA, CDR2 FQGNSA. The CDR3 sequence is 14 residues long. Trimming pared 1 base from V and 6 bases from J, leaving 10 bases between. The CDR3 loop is CASSLEFTGNEQFF. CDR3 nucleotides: TGTGCCAGCAGCTTAGAATTCACAGGCAATGAGCAGTTCTTC. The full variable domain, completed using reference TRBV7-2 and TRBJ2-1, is GAGVSQSPSNKVTEKGKDVELRCDPISGHTALYWYRQSLGQGLEFLIYFQGNSAPDKSGLPSDRFSAERTGGSVSTLTIQRTQQEDSAVYLCASSLEFTGNEQFFGPGTRLTVL.

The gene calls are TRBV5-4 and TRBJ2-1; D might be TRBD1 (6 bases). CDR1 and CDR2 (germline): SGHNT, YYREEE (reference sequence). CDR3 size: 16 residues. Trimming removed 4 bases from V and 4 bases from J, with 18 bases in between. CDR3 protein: CASSASPGTNYNEQFF. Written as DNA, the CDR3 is TGTGCCAGCAGCGCAAGCCCCGGGACAAATTACAATGAGCAGTTCTTC.

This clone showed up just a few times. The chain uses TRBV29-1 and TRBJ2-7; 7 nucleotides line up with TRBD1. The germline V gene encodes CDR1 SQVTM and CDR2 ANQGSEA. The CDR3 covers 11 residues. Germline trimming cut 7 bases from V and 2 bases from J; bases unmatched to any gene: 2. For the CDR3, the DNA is TGCAGCGCGGGACAGACCTACGAGCAGTACTTC. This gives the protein CSAGQTYEQYF.

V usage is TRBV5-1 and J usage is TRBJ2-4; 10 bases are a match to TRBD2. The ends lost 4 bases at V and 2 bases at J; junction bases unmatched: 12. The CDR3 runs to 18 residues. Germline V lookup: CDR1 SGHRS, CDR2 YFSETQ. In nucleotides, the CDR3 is TGCGCCAGCAGCCCGGAGGCTAGCGGGAGATTGACCAAAAACATTCAGTACTTC. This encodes CASSPEASGRLTKNIQYF.

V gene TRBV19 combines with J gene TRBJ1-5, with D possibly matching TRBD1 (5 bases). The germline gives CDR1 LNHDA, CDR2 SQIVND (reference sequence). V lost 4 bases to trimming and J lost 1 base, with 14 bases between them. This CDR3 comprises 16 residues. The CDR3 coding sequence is TGTGCCAGTAGTAGCGGGGCCTCGGCCAGCAATCAGCCCCAGCATTTT. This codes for CASSSGASASNQPQHF.

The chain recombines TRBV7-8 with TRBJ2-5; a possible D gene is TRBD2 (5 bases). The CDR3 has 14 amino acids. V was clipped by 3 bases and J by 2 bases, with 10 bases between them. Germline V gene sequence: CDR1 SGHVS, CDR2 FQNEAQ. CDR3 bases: TGTGCCAGCAGCTTTGGGCCGGGGCAAGAGACCCAGTACTTC. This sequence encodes CASSFGPGQETQYF.

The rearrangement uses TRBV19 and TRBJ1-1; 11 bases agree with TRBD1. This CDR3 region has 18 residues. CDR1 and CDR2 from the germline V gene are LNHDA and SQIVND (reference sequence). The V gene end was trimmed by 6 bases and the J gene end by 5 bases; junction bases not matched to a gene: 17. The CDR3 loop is CASRKPGQGGFGWTEAFF. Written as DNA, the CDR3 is TGTGCCAGTAGGAAACCGGGACAGGGGGGTTTTGGGTGGACTGAAGCTTTCTTT.

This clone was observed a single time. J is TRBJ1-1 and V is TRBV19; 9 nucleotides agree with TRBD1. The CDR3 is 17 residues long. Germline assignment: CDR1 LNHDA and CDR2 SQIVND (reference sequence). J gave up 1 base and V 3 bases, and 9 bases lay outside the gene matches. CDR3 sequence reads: CASSITGDRDKNTEAFF. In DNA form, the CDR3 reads TGTGCCAGTAGTATTACCGGGGACAGGGATAAGAACACTGAAGCTTTCTTT.

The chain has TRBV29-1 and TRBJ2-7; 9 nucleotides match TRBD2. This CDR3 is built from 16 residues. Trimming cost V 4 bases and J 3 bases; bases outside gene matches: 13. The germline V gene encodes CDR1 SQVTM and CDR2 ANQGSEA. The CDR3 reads CSVVGLAGSGVYEQYF. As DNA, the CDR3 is TGCAGCGTTGTAGGCCTAGCGGGGTCTGGAGTCTACGAGCAGTACTTC.

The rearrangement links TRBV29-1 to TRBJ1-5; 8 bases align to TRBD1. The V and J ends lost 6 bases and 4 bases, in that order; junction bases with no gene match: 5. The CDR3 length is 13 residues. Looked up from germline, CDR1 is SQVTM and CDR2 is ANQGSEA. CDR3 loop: CSVRTGSNQPQHF. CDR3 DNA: TGCAGCGTGAGGACAGGGAGTAATCAGCCCCAGCATTTT.

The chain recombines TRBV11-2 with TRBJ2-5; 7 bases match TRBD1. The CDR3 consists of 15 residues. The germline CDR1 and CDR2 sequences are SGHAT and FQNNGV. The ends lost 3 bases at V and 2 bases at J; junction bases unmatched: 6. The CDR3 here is CASSFDRVRQETQYF. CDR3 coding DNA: TGTGCCAGCAGCTTCGACAGGGTGAGACAAGAGACCCAGTACTTC.

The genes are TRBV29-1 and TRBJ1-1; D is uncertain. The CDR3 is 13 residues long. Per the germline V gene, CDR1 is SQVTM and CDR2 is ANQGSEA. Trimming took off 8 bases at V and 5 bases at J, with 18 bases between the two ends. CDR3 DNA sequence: TGCAGCCCTTCAGCCGGGAGCGGAACTGAAGCTTTCTTT. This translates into CSPSAGSGTEAFF.

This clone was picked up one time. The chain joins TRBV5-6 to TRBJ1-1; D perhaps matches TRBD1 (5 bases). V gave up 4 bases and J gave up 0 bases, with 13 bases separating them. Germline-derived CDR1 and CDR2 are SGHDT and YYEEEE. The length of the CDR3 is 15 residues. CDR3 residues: CASSPRTLLNTEAFF. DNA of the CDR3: TGTGCCAGCAGCCCGAGGACACTTTTGAACACTGAAGCTTTCTTT.

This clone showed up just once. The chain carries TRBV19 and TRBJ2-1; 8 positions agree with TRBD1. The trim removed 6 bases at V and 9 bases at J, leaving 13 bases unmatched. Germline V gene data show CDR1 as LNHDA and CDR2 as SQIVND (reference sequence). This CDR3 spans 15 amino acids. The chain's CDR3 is CASRLDRGERGEQFF. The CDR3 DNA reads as TGTGCCAGTAGGCTCGACAGGGGTGAACGGGGTGAGCAGTTCTTC. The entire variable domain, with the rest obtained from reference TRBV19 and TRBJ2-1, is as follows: DGGITQSPKYLFRKEGQNVTLSCEQNLNHDAMYWYRQDPGQGLRLIYYSQIVNDFQKGDIAEGYSVSREKKESFPLTVTSAQKNPTAFYLCASRLDRGERGEQFFGPGTRLTVL.

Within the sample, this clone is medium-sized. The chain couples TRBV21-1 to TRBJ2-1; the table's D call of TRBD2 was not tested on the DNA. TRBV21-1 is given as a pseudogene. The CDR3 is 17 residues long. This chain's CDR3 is CASSKALAAGPYNEQFF. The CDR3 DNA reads TGTGCCAGCAGCAAAGCGCTGGCAGCGGGTCCCTACAATGAGCAGTTCTTC.

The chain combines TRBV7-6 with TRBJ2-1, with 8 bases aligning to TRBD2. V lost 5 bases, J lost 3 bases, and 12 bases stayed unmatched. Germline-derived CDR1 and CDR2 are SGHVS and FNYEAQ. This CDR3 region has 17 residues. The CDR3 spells CASSLLKAGGYYNEQFF. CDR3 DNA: TGTGCCAGCAGCCTTTTAAAGGCGGGGGGATACTACAATGAGCAGTTCTTC.

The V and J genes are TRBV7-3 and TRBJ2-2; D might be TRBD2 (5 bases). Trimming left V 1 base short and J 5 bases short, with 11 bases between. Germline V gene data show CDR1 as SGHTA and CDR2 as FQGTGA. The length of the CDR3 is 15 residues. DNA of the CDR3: TGTGCCAGCAGCTTAAGGACTGGGTTTACCGGGGAGCTGTTTTTT. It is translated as CASSLRTGFTGELFF.

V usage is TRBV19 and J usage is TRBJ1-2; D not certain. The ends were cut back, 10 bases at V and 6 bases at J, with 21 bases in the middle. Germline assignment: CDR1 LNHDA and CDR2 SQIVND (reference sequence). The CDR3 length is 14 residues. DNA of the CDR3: TGTGCCACCGGCCCGGCGGAACTATGGCATGGCTACACCTTC. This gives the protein CATGPAELWHGYTF.

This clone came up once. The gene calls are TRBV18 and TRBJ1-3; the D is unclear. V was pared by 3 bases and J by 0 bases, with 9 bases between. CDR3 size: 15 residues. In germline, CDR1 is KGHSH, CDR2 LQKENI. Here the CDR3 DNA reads TGTGCCAGCTCACCCGGGGAGGTCTCTGGAAACACCATATATTTT. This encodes CASSPGEVSGNTIYF.

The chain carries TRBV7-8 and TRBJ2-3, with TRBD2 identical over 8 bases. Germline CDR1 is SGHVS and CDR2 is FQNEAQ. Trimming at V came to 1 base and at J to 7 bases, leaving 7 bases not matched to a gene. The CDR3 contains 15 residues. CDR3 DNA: TGTGCCAGCAGCTTAGAGGCGGGGGGCGAACATACGCAGTATTTT. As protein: CASSLEAGGEHTQYF.

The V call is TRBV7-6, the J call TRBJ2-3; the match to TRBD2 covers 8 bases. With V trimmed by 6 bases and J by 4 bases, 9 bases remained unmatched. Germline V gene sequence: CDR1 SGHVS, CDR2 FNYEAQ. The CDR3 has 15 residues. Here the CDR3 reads CASSSAGGLPDTQYF. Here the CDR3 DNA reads TGTGCCAGCAGTTCTGCGGGGGGCCTCCCAGATACGCAGTATTTT.

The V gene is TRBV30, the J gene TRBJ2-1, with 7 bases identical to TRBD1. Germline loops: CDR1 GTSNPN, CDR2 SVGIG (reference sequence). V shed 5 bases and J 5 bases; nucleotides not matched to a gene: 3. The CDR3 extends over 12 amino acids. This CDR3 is CAWGTVNNEQFF. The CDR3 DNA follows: TGTGCCTGGGGGACAGTCAACAATGAGCAGTTCTTC.

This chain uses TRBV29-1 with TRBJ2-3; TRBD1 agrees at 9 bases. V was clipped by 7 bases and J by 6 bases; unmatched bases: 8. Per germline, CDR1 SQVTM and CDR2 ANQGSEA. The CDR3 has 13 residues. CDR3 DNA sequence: TGCAGCGCTTCGGGACAGGGTCTCGATACGCAGTATTTT. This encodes CSASGQGLDTQYF.

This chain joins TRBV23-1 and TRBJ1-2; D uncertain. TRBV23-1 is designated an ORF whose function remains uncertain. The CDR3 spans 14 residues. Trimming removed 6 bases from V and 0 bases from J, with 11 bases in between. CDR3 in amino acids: CASRQRGSNYGYTF. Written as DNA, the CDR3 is TGCGCCAGCAGGCAGCGGGGTTCTAACTATGGCTACACCTTC.

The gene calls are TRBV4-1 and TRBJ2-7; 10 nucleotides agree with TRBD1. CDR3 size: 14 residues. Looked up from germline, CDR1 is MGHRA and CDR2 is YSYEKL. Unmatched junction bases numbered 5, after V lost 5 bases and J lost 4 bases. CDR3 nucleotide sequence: TGCGCCAGCAGCTCCCGGGACAGGGGTTACGAGCAGTACTTC. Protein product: CASSSRDRGYEQYF.

CDR3 in amino acids: CASSSQGSNTEAFF. CDR3 coding DNA: TGTGCCAGTAGTAGCCAGGGGTCGAACACTGAAGCTTTCTTT. The chain is built from TRBV19 and TRBJ1-1; tentatively, D is TRBD1 (6 bases). With 4 bases removed from V and 1 base from J, the gap between germline ends came to 10 bases. The CDR3 extends over 14 amino acids. Germline V gene data show CDR1 as LNHDA and CDR2 as SQIVND (reference sequence).

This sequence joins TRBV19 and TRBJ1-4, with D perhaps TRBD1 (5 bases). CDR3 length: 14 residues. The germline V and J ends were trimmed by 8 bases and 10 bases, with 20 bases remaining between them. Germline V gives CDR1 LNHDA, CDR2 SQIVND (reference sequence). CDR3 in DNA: TGTGCCAGTGGGGGAGTTCGACGCGGGGCAAAACTGTTTTTT. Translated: CASGGVRRGAKLFF.

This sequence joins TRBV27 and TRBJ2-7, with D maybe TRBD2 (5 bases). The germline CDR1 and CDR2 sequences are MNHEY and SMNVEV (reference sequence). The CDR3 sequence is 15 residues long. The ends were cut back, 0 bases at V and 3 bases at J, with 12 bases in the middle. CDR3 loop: CASSLSASGNYEQYF. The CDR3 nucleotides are TGTGCCAGCAGTTTATCGGCCAGCGGAAACTACGAGCAGTACTTC.

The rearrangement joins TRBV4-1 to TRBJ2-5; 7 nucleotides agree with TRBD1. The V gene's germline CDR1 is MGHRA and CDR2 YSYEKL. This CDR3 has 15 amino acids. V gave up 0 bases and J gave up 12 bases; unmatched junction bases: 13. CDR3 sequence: CASSQDVHRGPLEYF. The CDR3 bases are TGCGCCAGCAGCCAAGACGTCCACAGGGGTCCCCTTGAGTACTTC.

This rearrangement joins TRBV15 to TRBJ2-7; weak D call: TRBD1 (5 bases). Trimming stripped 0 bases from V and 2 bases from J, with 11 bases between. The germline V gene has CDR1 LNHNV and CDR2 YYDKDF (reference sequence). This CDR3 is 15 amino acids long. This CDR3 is CATSRDRLGAYEQYF. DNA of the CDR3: TGTGCCACCAGCAGAGATAGGTTAGGGGCCTACGAGCAGTACTTC.